The 18 T cell receptor beta chains in this list originate from one sample, sequenced in a study of blood T cell repertoires in COVID-19. Only in-frame clones appear in the TCRdb table, and some are missing; sequencing was by immunoSEQ multiplex PCR. The sample has about 80,000 clones, around 89% seen once; the top ten hold roughly 4.5%. Sequencing was done on a sample of peripheral blood. Receptors originate from a woman older than 75 with active or convalescent COVID-19.

J is TRBJ2-7 and V is TRBV6-6, with TRBD2 matching over 7 bases. CDR1 and CDR2 (germline): MNHNY, SVGAGI (reference sequence). This CDR3 contains 15 residues. The V gene end was trimmed by 6 bases and the J gene end by 1 base; junction bases not matched to a gene: 9. CDR3 amino acids: CASSSFLLASYEQYF. CDR3 nucleotide sequence: TGTGCCAGCAGCTCTTTCCTACTAGCGTCCTACGAGCAGTACTTC.

The chain uses TRBV18 and TRBJ2-7, with 7 nucleotides matching TRBD1. After removal of 3 bases from V and 2 bases from J, the junction contained 4 bases not matched to a gene. The germline CDR1 and CDR2 sequences are KGHSH and LQKENI. This CDR3 has 14 amino acids. DNA for the CDR3: TGTGCCAGCTCACCGACAGGGACAACCTACGAGCAGTACTTC. As protein: CASSPTGTTYEQYF.

The rearrangement joins TRBV27 to TRBJ2-1; a possible D gene is TRBD1 (6 bases). The ends were cut back, 5 bases at V and 15 bases at J, with 14 bases in the middle. Germline V gene lookup returns CDR1 MNHEY and CDR2 SMNVEV (reference sequence). The CDR3 contains 11 residues. The CDR3, as DNA: TGTGCCAGCAGTACCGGACAGTTTCTGTTCTTC. The encoded protein is CASSTGQFLFF.

The chain couples TRBV11-2 to TRBJ2-3; 12 bases map to TRBD2. Per germline, CDR1 SGHAT and CDR2 FQNNGV. J gave up 2 bases and V 3 bases, and 12 bases lay outside the gene matches. There are 19 residues in the CDR3. The CDR3 DNA reads TGTGCCAGCAGCTTCGGGAGACTAGCGGGAGTTCCTGACACAGATACGCAGTATTTT. Translation gives CASSFGRLAGVPDTDTQYF.

This clone was observed a single time. The CDR3, as DNA: TGTGCCAGCAGTTTGGGGGGGCCCGCAGATACGCAGTATTTT. Its translation: CASSLGGPADTQYF. This rearrangement joins TRBV27 to TRBJ2-3; D is perhaps TRBD2 (7 bases). Germline CDR1 and CDR2: MNHEY and SMNVEV (reference sequence). The V and J ends lost 3 bases and 4 bases respectively, with 11 bases between them. This CDR3 spans 14 amino acids.

The genes are TRBV14 and TRBJ2-7; 10 nucleotides align to TRBD2. From germline, CDR1 is SGHDN and CDR2 FVKESK. The CDR3 is 16 amino acids. Trimming at V came to 3 bases and at J to 4 bases, leaving 9 bases not matched to a gene. This CDR3 reads CASSQRGAGGIYEQYF. CDR3 in DNA: TGTGCCAGCAGCCAGAGGGGAGCGGGAGGGATTTACGAGCAGTACTTC. Drawing the rest from reference TRBV14 and TRBJ2-7, the complete variable domain is EAGVTQFPSHSVIEKGQTVTLRCDPISGHDNLYWYRRVMGKEIKFLLHFVKESKQDESGMPNNRFLAERTGGTYSTLKVQPAELEDSGVYFCASSQRGAGGIYEQYFGPGTRLTVT.

The rearrangement links TRBV10-3 to TRBJ2-5, with a weak D call TRBD2 (6 bases). CDR1 and CDR2 (germline): ENHRY, SYGVKD. The CDR3 consists of 13 residues. V lost 6 bases to trimming and J lost 1 base, with 9 bases between them. CDR3 coding DNA: TGTGCCATCAGCTCGGGGGTCCAAGAGACCCAGTACTTC. This encodes CAISSGVQETQYF.

J is TRBJ2-2 and V is TRBV6-5, with D tentatively TRBD2 (6 bases). The CDR3 loop spans 15 amino acids. Germline V gene lookup returns CDR1 MNHEY and CDR2 SVGAGI. Trimming pared 6 bases from V and 3 bases from J, leaving 14 bases between. CDR3 nucleotides: TGTGCCAGCAGCCGAGCCGGAGGGTACACCGGGGAGCTGTTTTTT. This sequence encodes CASSRAGGYTGELFF.

This rearrangement joins TRBV19 to TRBJ2-6; D remains ambiguous. Germline-derived CDR1 and CDR2 are LNHDA and SQIVND (reference sequence). Trimming stripped 4 bases from V and 0 bases from J, with 7 bases between. The CDR3 spans 15 residues. The CDR3: CASSSALSGANVLTF. The CDR3 DNA reads as TGTGCCAGTAGTAGTGCGCTCTCTGGGGCCAACGTCCTGACTTTC. Complete variable domain (other parts from reference TRBV19 and TRBJ2-6): DGGITQSPKYLFRKEGQNVTLSCEQNLNHDAMYWYRQDPGQGLRLIYYSQIVNDFQKGDIAEGYSVSREKKESFPLTVTSAQKNPTAFYLCASSSALSGANVLTFGAGSRLTVL.

This clone turned up a few times. This chain joins TRBV28 and TRBJ1-2; D is uncertain. Trimming removed 1 base at V and 6 bases at J, with 6 bases between. This CDR3 comprises 12 residues. CDR1 MDHEN and CDR2 SYDVKM come from the germline V gene. This CDR3 reads CASSLYRNGYTF. The CDR3 bases are TGTGCCAGCAGTTTATACAGAAATGGCTACACCTTC.

V gene TRBV5-5 combines with J gene TRBJ1-5, with D possibly being TRBD1 (6 bases). CDR1 and CDR2 (germline): SGHKS, YYEKEE (reference sequence). Between the trimmed V and J ends, which lost 0 bases and 2 bases, there was a span of 9 bases. This CDR3 has 15 residues. The CDR3 spells CASSLDGQRNQPQHF. The CDR3 bases are TGTGCCAGCAGCTTGGATGGACAGCGCAATCAGCCCCAGCATTTT.

This clone was found a few times. The chain is built from TRBV5-1 and TRBJ2-1; D possibly corresponds to TRBD2 (6 bases). CDR1 is SGHRS, CDR2 YFSETQ, per germline. The CDR3 has 16 amino acids. V lost 3 bases to trimming and J lost 8 bases, with 21 bases between them. CDR3 sequence: CASSSSTSTLWDEQFF. The DNA for the CDR3 is TGCGCCAGCAGCTCCTCTACTAGCACCCTCTGGGATGAGCAGTTCTTC. The whole variable domain, filled in from reference TRBV5-1 and TRBJ2-1, reads KAGVTQTPRYLIKTRGQQVTLSCSPISGHRSVSWYQQTPGQGLQFLFEYFSETQRNKGNFPGRFSGRQFSNSRSEMNVSTLELGDSALYLCASSSSTSTLWDEQFFGPGTRLTVL.

This chain joins TRBV11-2 and TRBJ2-3; 8 bases match TRBD2. Unmatched junction bases numbered 14, after V lost 3 bases and J lost 0 bases. The CDR3 has 19 amino acids. The germline V gene encodes CDR1 SGHAT and CDR2 FQNNGV. Here the CDR3 reads CASSFSGLAGKPSTDTQYF. CDR3 DNA: TGTGCCAGCAGCTTTAGTGGCCTAGCGGGCAAGCCTAGCACAGATACGCAGTATTTT.

DNA of the CDR3: TGTGCTAGTGGTTTGCCACAGGGTAGAGCTTTCTTT. Its translation: CASGLPQGRAFF. The chain uses TRBV12-5 and TRBJ1-1; D possibly corresponds to TRBD1 (6 bases). CDR1 and CDR2 (germline): LGHNT, FRNRAP. The V end was cut by 2 bases, the J end by 10 bases, with 11 bases between. The CDR3 covers 12 residues.

V gene TRBV11-2 combines with J gene TRBJ1-2; no definite D call. With 5 bases removed from V and 4 bases from J, the gap between germline ends came to 14 bases. The CDR3 has 14 amino acids. Germline assignment: CDR1 SGHAT and CDR2 FQNNGV. In nucleotides, the CDR3 is TGTGCCAGCAGCCCTCCGGGGAGGCTCTATGGCTACACCTTC. Amino acids: CASSPPGRLYGYTF.

The chain combines TRBV19 with TRBJ2-3, with TRBD1 identical over 9 bases. The CDR3 spans 14 residues. Germline CDR1 reads LNHDA; CDR2 reads SQIVND (reference sequence). V was pared by 3 bases and J by 4 bases, with 2 bases of the junction left unmatched. Written as DNA, the CDR3 is TGTGCCAGTAGTATTGGGACAGGGCCAGATACGCAGTATTTT. Protein product: CASSIGTGPDTQYF. Drawing the rest from reference TRBV19 and TRBJ2-3, the complete variable domain is DGGITQSPKYLFRKEGQNVTLSCEQNLNHDAMYWYRQDPGQGLRLIYYSQIVNDFQKGDIAEGYSVSREKKESFPLTVTSAQKNPTAFYLCASSIGTGPDTQYFGPGTRLTVL.

This chain uses TRBV28 with TRBJ2-5; 7 bases match TRBD1. V dropped 5 bases and J dropped 3; count of bases not matched to a gene: 9. The germline V gene has CDR1 MDHEN and CDR2 SYDVKM. The CDR3 is made up of 15 amino acids. CDR3 nucleotide sequence: TGTGCCAGCAGTCCTTCAACAGGGGTCAAAGAGACCCAGTACTTC. Protein product: CASSPSTGVKETQYF.

The J gene is TRBJ2-5, the V gene TRBV2, with D unclear. Trimming left V 9 bases short and J 2 bases short, with 4 bases between. CDR3 length: 10 amino acids. CDR1 and CDR2 from the germline V gene are SNHLY and FYNNEI. CDR3 DNA: TGTGCCAGTAGACAAGAGACCCAGTACTTC. Protein sequence: CASRQETQYF.